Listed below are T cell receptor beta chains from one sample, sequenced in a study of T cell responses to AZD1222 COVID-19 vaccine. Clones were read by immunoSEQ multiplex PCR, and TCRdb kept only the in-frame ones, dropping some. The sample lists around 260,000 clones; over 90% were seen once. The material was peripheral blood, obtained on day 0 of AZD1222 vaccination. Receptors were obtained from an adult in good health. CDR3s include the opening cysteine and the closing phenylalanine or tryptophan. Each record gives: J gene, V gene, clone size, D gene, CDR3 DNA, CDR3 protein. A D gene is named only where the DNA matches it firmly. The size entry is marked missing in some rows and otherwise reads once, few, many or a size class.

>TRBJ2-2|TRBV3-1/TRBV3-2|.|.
TGTGCCAGCAGCCGTACGGCCGGTACCGGGGAGCTGTTTTTT
CASSRTAGTGELFF
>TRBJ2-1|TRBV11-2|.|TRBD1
TGTGCCAGCAGCGGGGACAGCAATGAGCAGTTCTTC
CASSGDSNEQFF
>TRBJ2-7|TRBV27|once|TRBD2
TGTGCCAGCACCCAGGGACTAGCGGTACACGAGCAGTACTTC
CASTQGLAVHEQYF
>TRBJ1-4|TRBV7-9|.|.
TGTGCCAGCAGCCCCGGGACAACATATAATGAAAAACTGTTTTTT
CASSPGTTYNEKLFF
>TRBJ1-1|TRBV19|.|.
TGTGCCAGTAGTATACTGGGGGCGCGCACTGAAGCTTTCTTT
CASSILGARTEAFF
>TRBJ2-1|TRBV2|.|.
TGTGCCAGCAGTAGGAGCTCCTACAATGAGCAGTTCTTC
CASSRSSYNEQFF
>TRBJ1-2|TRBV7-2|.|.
TGTGCCAGCAGCTTAGTGGGTGGGGGGCCCAACTATGGCTACACCTTC
CASSLVGGGPNYGYTF
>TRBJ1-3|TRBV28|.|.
TGTGCCAGCAGAGCTCCGGGACGGGCAGGTGGAAACACCATATATTTT
CASRAPGRAGGNTIYF
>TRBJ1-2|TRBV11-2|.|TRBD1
TGTGCCAGCAGCCTCCCAGGGGGCTATGGCTACACCTTC
CASSLPGGYGYTF
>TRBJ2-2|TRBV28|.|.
TGTGCCACCCTCACAGCGAACACCGGGGAGCTGTTTTTT
CATLTANTGELFF
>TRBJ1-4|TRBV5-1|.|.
TGCGCCAGCAGCTTGGACCGTCAGGGAGGTGAAAAACTGTTTTTT
CASSLDRQGGEKLFF
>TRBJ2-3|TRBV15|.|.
TGTGCCACCAGCAGAGATCTCGGTACGCAGTATTTT
CATSRDLGTQYF
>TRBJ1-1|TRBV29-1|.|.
TGCAGCGTTGAAGGGGGCCTGGGTGGAGCTTTCTTT
CSVEGGLGGAFF
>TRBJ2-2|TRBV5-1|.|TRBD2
TGCGCCAGCAGCTCCCCGGGGAGGGGTACCGGGGAGCTGTTTTTT
CASSSPGRGTGELFF
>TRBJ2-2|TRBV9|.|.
TGTGCCAGCAGCTCATACACGAACACCGGGGAGCTGTTTTTT
CASSSYTNTGELFF
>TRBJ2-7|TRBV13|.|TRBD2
TGTGCCAGCAGCTTGAGGACTAGCGGGGCGTACGAGCAGTACTTC
CASSLRTSGAYEQYF
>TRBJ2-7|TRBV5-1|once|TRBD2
TGCGCCAGCAGCTTGGTAAGCGGGGGGGCCTCCTACGAGCAGTACTTC
CASSLVSGGASYEQYF
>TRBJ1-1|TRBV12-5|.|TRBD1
TGTGCTAGTGGTCCGAACAGGGGTCCCCTCCACACTGAAGCTTTCTTT
CASGPNRGPLHTEAFF
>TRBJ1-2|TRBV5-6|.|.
TGTGCCAGCAGCCCGGACCCAGGGCCACGCGGCTACACCTTC
CASSPDPGPRGYTF
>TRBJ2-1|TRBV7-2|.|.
TGTGCCAGCAGCTTTCGCTGGGGGGATGAGCAGTTCTTC
CASSFRWGDEQFF
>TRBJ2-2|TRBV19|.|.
TGTGCCAGTACCCCAGTAGGGGGGGTGACCGGGGAGCTGTTTTTT
CASTPVGGVTGELFF
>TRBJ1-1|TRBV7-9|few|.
TGTGCCAGCAGCTTAACCCAGGGACGTCGGGGAACTGAAGCTTTCTTT
CASSLTQGRRGTEAFF
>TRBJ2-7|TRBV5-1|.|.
TGCGCCAGCAGCTTGGACGACTTTTTTCCGCGGCAGTACTTC
CASSLDDFFPRQYF
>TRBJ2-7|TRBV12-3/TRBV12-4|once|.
TGTGCCAGCAGTTTATACGGGAACGAGCAGTACTTC
CASSLYGNEQYF
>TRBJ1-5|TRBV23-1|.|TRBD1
TGCGCCAGCAGTAGGACCGGGGACAGGGGGTCTTATAGCAATCAGCCCCAGCATTTT
CASSRTGDRGSYSNQPQHF
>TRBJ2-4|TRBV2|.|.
TGTGCCAGCACCCGACAGCTGGCCAAAAACATTCAGTACTTC
CASTRQLAKNIQYF
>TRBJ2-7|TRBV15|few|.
TGTGCCACCAGCAGGGACAGCTCCTACGAGCAGTACTTC
CATSRDSSYEQYF
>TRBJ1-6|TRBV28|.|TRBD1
TGTGCCAGCAGTTTTTTAGGACAGGGGAATTCACCCCTCCACTTT
CASSFLGQGNSPLHF
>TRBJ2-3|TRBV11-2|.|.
TGTGCCACTGCCCCTGCGGAGACCTTCACAGATACGCAGTATTTT
CATAPAETFTDTQYF
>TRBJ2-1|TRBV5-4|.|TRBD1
TGTGCCAGCAGCCTAGACCAACCCAGGGGGCATGAGCAGTTCTTC
CASSLDQPRGHEQFF
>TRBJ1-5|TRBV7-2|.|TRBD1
TGTGCCAGCAGCGGCGACAGGGGGCTTGGCAATCAGCCCCAGCATTTT
CASSGDRGLGNQPQHF
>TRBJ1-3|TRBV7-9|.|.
TGTGCCAGCAGTCCCCCGAGCTCTGGAAACACCATATATTTT
CASSPPSSGNTIYF
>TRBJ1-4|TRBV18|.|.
TGTGCCAGCTCCCCGGGAATCAAGGATGAAAAACTGTTTTTT
CASSPGIKDEKLFF
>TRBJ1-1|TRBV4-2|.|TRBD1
TGTGCCAGCAGCCCCGATCGGGACAGGCCCTCTGAAGCTTTCTTT
CASSPDRDRPSEAFF
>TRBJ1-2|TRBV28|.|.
TGTGCCAGCAGTTTATCGGTCAACTATGGCTACACCTTC
CASSLSVNYGYTF
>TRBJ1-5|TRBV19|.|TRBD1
TGTGCCAGTAGTCCGGACAGGGGCAATCAGCCCCAGCATTTT
CASSPDRGNQPQHF
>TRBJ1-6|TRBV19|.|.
TGTGCCAGTAGTACTGGTCCTAACTTGGATTCACCCCTCCACTTT
CASSTGPNLDSPLHF
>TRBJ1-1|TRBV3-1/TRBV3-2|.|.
TGTGCCAGCACCCAAGCAGGTAACACTGAAGCTTTCTTT
CASTQAGNTEAFF
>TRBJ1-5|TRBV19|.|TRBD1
TGTGCCAGTATCGGACAGGCTGTAGGCAATCAGCCCCAGCATTTT
CASIGQAVGNQPQHF
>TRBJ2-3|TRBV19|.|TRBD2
TGTGCCAGTAGTTCTAGCGGGATGGGGACAGATACGCAGTATTTT
CASSSSGMGTDTQYF
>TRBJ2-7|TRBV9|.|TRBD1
TGTGCCAGCAGCGTAGCCCCGGGACAGGGTTACGAGCAGTACTTC
CASSVAPGQGYEQYF
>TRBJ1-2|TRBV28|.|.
TGTGCCAGCAGCCCCCCGACAGAAATCTATGGCTACACCTTC
CASSPPTEIYGYTF
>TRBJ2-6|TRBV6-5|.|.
TGTGCCAGCAGTTACTGGGCAGGTGGGGCCAACGTCCTGACTTTC
CASSYWAGGANVLTF
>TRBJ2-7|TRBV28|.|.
TGTGCCAGCAGTTTTCTAAGAGGAGCCTACGAGCAGTACTTC
CASSFLRGAYEQYF
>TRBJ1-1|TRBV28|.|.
TGTGCCAGCAGCTACCTGAGTACTGAAGCTTTCTTT
CASSYLSTEAFF
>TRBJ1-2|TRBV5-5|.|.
TGTGCCAGCAGCCTCTGGAGCCCGGCCCAAGCTAACTATGGCTACACCTTC
CASSLWSPAQANYGYTF
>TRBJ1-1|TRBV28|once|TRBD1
TGTGCCAGCAGACCCGGACAGGGGGCCGTGAACACTGAAGCTTTCTTT
CASRPGQGAVNTEAFF
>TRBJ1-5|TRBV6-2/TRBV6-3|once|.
TGTGCCAGCAGCTCACTGGTCGCCAGCACTACTAGCAATCAGCCCCAGCATTTT
CASSSLVASTTSNQPQHF
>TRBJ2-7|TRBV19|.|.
TGTGCCAGTAGTACCCGCCAAGGGCCAGGAGGCTACGAGCAGTACTTC
CASSTRQGPGGYEQYF
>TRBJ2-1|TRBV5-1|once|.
TGCGCCAGCAGCGGTCCAGAGACTACTTACAATGAGCAGTTCTTC
CASSGPETTYNEQFF
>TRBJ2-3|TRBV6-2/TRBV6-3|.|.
TGTGCCAGCAGTTACTCCTTTCCCCAGCGGAGCAGCACAGATACGCAGTATTTT
CASSYSFPQRSSTDTQYF
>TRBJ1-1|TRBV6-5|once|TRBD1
TGTGCCAGCAGGACTTCAGGGGGCGGGAACACTGAAGCTTTCTTT
CASRTSGGGNTEAFF
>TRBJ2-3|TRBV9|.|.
TGTGCCAGCAGCATACGACCTCCCCCGGATACGCAGTATTTT
CASSIRPPPDTQYF
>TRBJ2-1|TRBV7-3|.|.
TGTGCCAGCAGCTTAACTAGCGGCCTCTACAATGAGCAGTTCTTC
CASSLTSGLYNEQFF
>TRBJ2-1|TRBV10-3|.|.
TGTGCCATCAGTGAGTCGAAGACCCAGAATGAGCAGTTCTTC
CAISESKTQNEQFF
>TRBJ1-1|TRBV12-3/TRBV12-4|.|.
TGTGCCAGCAGTTTCGATTCATCCTCTGAAGCTTTCTTT
CASSFDSSSEAFF
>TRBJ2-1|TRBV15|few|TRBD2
TGTGCCACCAGCATAGGAACTAGCGGGAGGTACAATGAGCAGTTCTTC
CATSIGTSGRYNEQFF
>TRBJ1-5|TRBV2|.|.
TGTGCCAGCAGTGGGGTGGTGAACAATCAGCCCCAGCATTTT
CASSGVVNNQPQHF
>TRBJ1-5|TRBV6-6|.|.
TGTACAACGAGGCAGGGTGATAGCAATCAGCCCCAGCATTTT
CTTRQGDSNQPQHF
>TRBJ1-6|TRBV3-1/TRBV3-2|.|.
TGTGCCAGCAGCCAAGGCGGCAGTAATTCACCCCTCCACTTT
CASSQGGSNSPLHF